The 3 T cell receptor beta chains listed next were all sequenced from one sample in a study of T and B cells in COVID-19 patients. Blood genomic DNA input for TRB amplification was roughly 250-500 ng. BIOMED2 TRB-A/B primer pools were used in multiplex TRB PCR. A single record per CDR3 protein comes from TCRdb applying MiXCR to the multiplex PCR reads. Of about 16,000 distinct CDR3 sequences in the sample, roughly 29% were seen once. The specimen sequenced was blood. All receptors derive from a human donor who had recovered from COVID-19.

This clonotype was picked up a small number of times. The chain carries TRBV5-4 and TRBJ2-1, with a tentative D call TRBD2 (6 bases). V was shortened by 4 bases and J by 3 bases, with 14 bases between the two germline ends. This CDR3 spans 15 amino acids. The germline V gene encodes CDR1 SGHNT and CDR2 YYREEE (reference sequence). The CDR3 DNA follows: TGTGCCAGCAGCCTCCGGGACTGGTACTACAATGAGCAGTTCTTC. Translated: CASSLRDWYYNEQFF.

This chain connects TRBV7-6 to TRBJ2-1; D assignment may be TRBD1 or TRBD2 (6 bases each). Germline-derived CDR1 and CDR2 are SGHVS and FNYEAQ. Trimming pared 5 bases from V and 7 bases from J, leaving 21 bases between. The CDR3 consists of 16 residues. CDR3: CASSDRLPGAPNEQFF. The CDR3 region has the DNA TGTGCCAGCAGCGACCGACTACCGGGGGCGCCGAATGAGCAGTTCTTC.

This clonotype was counted a single time. The V and J genes are TRBV12-5 and TRBJ1-1; D is uncertain. From germline, CDR1 is LGHNT and CDR2 FRNRAP. CDR3 length equals 14 residues. Trimming stripped 1 base from V and 0 bases from J, with 6 bases between. The CDR3 region is CASGLGAMNTEAFF. The CDR3, as DNA: TGTGCTAGTGGTTTGGGGGCCATGAACACTGAAGCTTTCTTT. Supplemented by reference TRBV12-5 and TRBJ1-1, the full variable domain reads DARVTQTPRHKVTEMGQEVTMRCQPILGHNTVFWYRQTMMQGLELLAYFRNRAPLDDSGMPKDRFSAEMPDATLATLKIQPSEPRDSAVYFCASGLGAMNTEAFFGQGTRLTVV.